Listed here is a single T cell receptor beta chain. Its cognate antigen is unknown. V shed 4 bases and J shed 8 bases, with 16 bases lying between them. The germline gives CDR1 SGDLS, CDR2 YYNGEE. The CDR3 runs to 15 residues. This entry belongs to a study of T cells in Graves' hyperthyroidism and ophthalmopathy. Whole-study results and caveats: Ophthalmopathy prediction by the model preceded onset by a median about 6.3 months.

It was RNA transcripts that yielded the amplified TCR beta CDR3 regions. Using the HTBI primer set, a first-round RT-PCR was run on the TCR CDR3. TCRdb independently ran MiXCR on the multiplex PCR reads; one entry per CDR3 protein. The data show about 570,000 distinct CDR3 sequences, about 45% seen once. The rearrangement links TRBV9 to TRBJ1-6, with D perhaps matching TRBD1 (5 bases). The source material was peripheral blood or thyroid tissue (not recorded which). The clonotype comes from an adult woman with Graves' disease, either hyperthyroidism or ophthalmopathy (not recorded which). CDR3: CASSLFPKGDSPLHF. CDR3 in DNA: TGTGCCAGCAGCTTATTTCCCAAAGGGGATTCACCCCTCCACTTT.